Listed below are T cell receptor beta chains from one sample, sequenced in a study of T-cell reconstitution after alpha-beta-depleted transplantation in children. Via MiXCR, TCRdb re-called the PCR reads, giving one row per CDR3 protein. The data contain almost 400,000 distinct CDR3 sequences, 20% of them singletons. This specimen was PBMCs from the stem cell graft donor, taken from the stem cell graft. The receptors come from a human donor who donated a stem cell graft to a child with acute myeloid leukemia. CDR3s include the opening cysteine and the closing phenylalanine or tryptophan. Each record gives: D gene, clone size, J gene, V gene, CDR3 DNA, CDR3 protein. D genes are given only for firm matches. Part of the rows lack a size; the others show once, few, many or a class for expanded clones.

TRBD1	many	TRBJ1-6	TRBV7-3	TGTGCCAGCAGCCTCGCAGGGACAGCAAATTCACCCCTCCACTTT	CASSLAGTANSPLHF
NA	few	TRBJ2-1	TRBV5-1	TGCGCCAGCAGCCCAGACGGAGACAATGAGCAGTTCTTC	CASSPDGDNEQFF
NA	few	TRBJ2-7	TRBV20-1	TGCAGTGCTGGGGGTCGGGGAGACGAGCAGTACTTC	CSAGGRGDEQYF
NA	once	TRBJ2-2	TRBV4-1	TGCGCCAGCAGCCAACCTCGGGAGTCCGGGGAGCTGTTTTTT	CASSQPRESGELFF
NA	NA	TRBJ2-7	TRBV21-1	TGTGCCAGCAGCAAAGGGCCGAATTCGGAGCTGCACTTC	CASSKGPNSELHF
NA	few	TRBJ2-1	TRBV5-1	TGCGCCAGTAGAACAGGCCGCAACAATGAGCAGTTCTTC	CASRTGRNNEQFF
TRBD2	many	TRBJ2-7	TRBV29-1	TGCAGCGTTGAAGACAGAAGGACTAGCGGAGCCCCCTACGAGCAGTACTTC	CSVEDRRTSGAPYEQYF
NA	many	TRBJ2-1	TRBV12-3/TRBV12-4	TGTGCCAGCGCCTGGGACTGGTACAATGAGCAGTTCTTC	CASAWDWYNEQFF
NA	many	TRBJ2-1	TRBV29-1	TGCAGCGGCGAGGACCACTACAATGAGCAGTTCTTC	CSGEDHYNEQFF
TRBD1	few	TRBJ1-4	TRBV29-1	TGCAGCGTCAAGCCGGGACAGGGGGGAGAAAAACTGTTTTTT	CSVKPGQGGEKLFF
NA	many	TRBJ2-6	TRBV29-1	TGCAGCGTCGGTGGGGCAGGTACCTCTGGGGCCAACGTCCTGACTTTC	CSVGGAGTSGANVLTF
NA	few	TRBJ2-7	TRBV24-1	TGTGCCACCAGTGATGCCTTCTACGAGCAGTACTTC	CATSDAFYEQYF
TRBD2	NA	TRBJ2-3	TRBV12-3/TRBV12-4	TGTGCCAGCAGTCGTTCTAGCGGGATTGGCACAGATACGCAGTATTTT	CASSRSSGIGTDTQYF
NA	NA	TRBJ2-7	TRBV5-6	TGTGCCAGCAGCTTGATTGAGGGGAGCTCCTACGAGCAGTACTTC	CASSLIEGSSYEQYF
TRBD2	NA	TRBJ2-1	TRBV5-1	TGCGCCAGCAGCTTGTTCCCGGGAGGGCGTAGTGAGCAGTTCTTC	CASSLFPGGRSEQFF
NA	many	TRBJ2-6	TRBV12-3/TRBV12-4	TGTGCCAGCAGACACGGGAACTCTGGGGCCAACGTCCTGACTTTC	CASRHGNSGANVLTF
TRBD1	NA	TRBJ2-1	TRBV5-4	TGTGCCAGCATCGGGCGACAGGGTGGTATTGAGCAGTTCTTC	CASIGRQGGIEQFF
TRBD2	NA	TRBJ2-3	TRBV6-2/TRBV6-3	TGTGCCAGCAGTTTAAGCGGGATCAACACAGATACGCAGTATTTT	CASSLSGINTDTQYF
TRBD2	many	TRBJ2-7	TRBV29-1	TGCAGCGTTGATGATGGAAATTTGGGCGGGAGTTTCGAGCAGTACTTC	CSVDDGNLGGSFEQYF
NA	few	TRBJ1-2	TRBV12-3/TRBV12-4	TGTGCCACCGTCGCCTCAGTCGAAGGCTACACCTTC	CATVASVEGYTF
TRBD1	NA	TRBJ2-3	TRBV7-7	TGTGCTAGCAGCCCGAACAGGGGGAAGGATACGCAGTATTTT	CASSPNRGKDTQYF
TRBD2	NA	TRBJ2-5	TRBV27	TGTGCCAGCAGTTCACTAGCGGGAGAATGGGAGACCCAGTACTTC	CASSSLAGEWETQYF
NA	few	TRBJ2-1	TRBV9	TGTGCCAGCAGCGCCCGGGACCCCTCTTTCGAGCAGTTCTTC	CASSARDPSFEQFF
NA	few	TRBJ1-2	TRBV29-1	TGCAGCGTTGTGATAAGTATTGGCAGGGGTCGCGGCTACACCTTC	CSVVISIGRGRGYTF
TRBD2	NA	TRBJ2-4	TRBV7-8	TGTGCCAGCAGCTTAGCTGGACTAGCGGGAGGAGTGGCCAAAAACATTCAGTACTTC	CASSLAGLAGGVAKNIQYF
TRBD2	few	TRBJ2-1	TRBV12-3/TRBV12-4	TGTGCCAGCATCGATAGCGGGAGGGCCTACAATGAGCAGTTCTTC	CASIDSGRAYNEQFF
NA	NA	TRBJ1-5	TRBV12-3/TRBV12-4	TGTGCCACCACCCCCGGGGGAAATCAGCCCCAGCATTTT	CATTPGGNQPQHF
TRBD2	NA	TRBJ2-3	TRBV7-2	TGTGCCAGCAGCTTAGCGGGGAGGGCCTTCACAGATACGCAGTATTTT	CASSLAGRAFTDTQYF
NA	NA	TRBJ2-7	TRBV24-1	TGTGCCACCCAGGAGACAGCCTCCTACGAGCAGTACTTC	CATQETASYEQYF